The 6 T cell receptor beta chains presented below share a single source sample, sequenced in a study of regulatory T cells in long-lasting Graves disease (dated by TCRdb to 2020 to 2022). The meaning of the sample's time point label: persistent/refractory GD, antithyroid drugs over 5 years with positive TRAb. For both TCR sequencing and RNA sequencing, RNA was extracted from PBMCs in TRIzol. Receptor amplification or capture employed multiplex PCR. For sequencing, an Illumina HiSeq 4000 was employed. To build TCR beta libraries, CDR3 regions were amplified by Arm-PCR using iRepertoire HTBI primers. TCRdb reprocessed the public reads (quality trimming at Q25 with fastp, clone calling with MiXCR) and kept in-frame beta chains. Under each unique CDR3 protein, matching rows form one entry showing the most common genes and DNA. Here the sample has 500,000 to 800,000 distinct CDR3 sequences; around 30% occur a single time. Roughly 41% of the sample lies in the top ten.

The starting material was peripheral blood mononuclear cells (PBMCs), obtained when the disease was refractory, from a patient treated with antithyroid drugs. The source is a female donor with Graves disease.

This clonotype appeared many times. This sequence joins TRBV12-3 or TRBV12-4 and TRBJ2-7, with TRBD2 matching over 11 bases. Unmatched junction bases numbered 13, after V lost 5 bases and J lost 4 bases. The CDR3 sequence is 17 residues long. The CDR3 coding sequence is TGTGCCAGCAGTCTCTCCCGACTAGCGGGGATACCTTACGAGCAGTACTTC. Amino acids: CASSLSRLAGIPYEQYF.

The gene calls are TRBV6-2 or TRBV6-3 and TRBJ1-5, with D possibly matching TRBD1 (6 bases). Germline loops: CDR1 MNHEY, CDR2 SVGEGT. The V end lost 5 bases, the J end lost 6 bases, and 17 bases lay between the germline ends. The CDR3 has 15 amino acids. The CDR3 protein is CASSGRGATGQPQHF. In DNA, the CDR3 is TGTGCCAGCAGTGGTCGGGGGGCGACGGGTCAGCCCCAGCATTTT.

This clonotype was detected ten times or more. The chain combines TRBV28 with TRBJ1-6, with D tentatively TRBD1 (6 bases). V lost 7 bases and J lost 7, with 11 bases in between. Germline values: CDR1 MDHEN, CDR2 SYDVKM. The CDR3 length is 13 residues. The CDR3 loop is CASTPQGNSPLHF. CDR3 in DNA: TGTGCCAGCACCCCCCAGGGGAATTCACCCCTCCACTTT.

This clonotype was detected only a few times. This rearrangement joins TRBV20-1 to TRBJ2-2; 8 bases fit TRBD2. This CDR3 has 14 amino acids. With 5 bases clipped from V and 1 base from J, the junction kept 3 bases outside the gene matches. Germline assignment: CDR1 DFQATT and CDR2 SNEGSKA (reference sequence). Here the CDR3 DNA reads TGCAGTGCTGAGCGGGGGCTGAACACCGGGGAGCTGTTTTTT. Amino acids: CSAERGLNTGELFF.

This rearrangement joins TRBV10-1 to TRBJ2-7, with 7 nucleotides matching TRBD2. V was clipped by 2 bases and J by 4 bases; unmatched bases: 8. This CDR3 region has 15 residues. Germline assignment: CDR1 WNHNN and CDR2 SYGVQD (reference sequence). Written as DNA, the CDR3 is TGCGCCAGCAGTGAGGGGGCGGGAGATGGATACGAGCAGTACTTC. It specifies CASSEGAGDGYEQYF.

This clonotype has only a few counts. CDR3 nucleotide sequence: TGTGCCTGTGGGACACTTGACGAGCAGTACTTC. Translation gives CACGTLDEQYF. The chain links TRBV30 to TRBJ2-7; possible D gene TRBD1, 6 bases. The germline gives CDR1 GTSNPN, CDR2 SVGIG (reference sequence). The CDR3 has 11 amino acids. Trimming took off 6 bases at V and 5 bases at J, with 11 bases between the two ends.